Listed here are 18 T cell receptor beta chains from one sample, sequenced in a study of T cell responses to AZD1222 COVID-19 vaccine. Only in-frame clones appear in the TCRdb table, and some are missing; sequencing was by immunoSEQ multiplex PCR. The data contain under 170,000 clones, about 92% of them singletons. The sample was peripheral blood, taken 28 days after the second AZD1222 dose. The receptors were sampled from an adult who received the AZD1222 COVID-19 vaccine.

This clone occurred once. The rearrangement uses TRBV27 and TRBJ1-2; 7 nucleotides align to TRBD1. V was clipped by 5 bases and J by 3 bases; unmatched bases: 15. The CDR3 runs to 17 residues. Germline CDR1 is MNHEY and CDR2 is SMNVEV (reference sequence). CDR3 DNA sequence: TGTGCCAGCAGTAGGAACGGACAGGTCCTCCCGCACTATGGCTACACCTTC. It codes for CASSRNGQVLPHYGYTF.

The rearrangement links TRBV18 to TRBJ2-5, with D perhaps TRBD1 (5 bases). The CDR3 is 14 amino acids. Germline V lookup: CDR1 KGHSH, CDR2 LQKENI. The ends were cut back, 0 bases at V and 5 bases at J, with 10 bases in the middle. Here the CDR3 DNA reads TGTGCCAGCTCACCACCGTCAGGGCGGGAGACCCAGTACTTC. The encoded protein is CASSPPSGRETQYF.

V is TRBV7-8 and J is TRBJ2-1, with TRBD2 identical over 12 bases. This CDR3 contains 15 residues. V dropped 5 bases and J dropped 9; count of bases not matched to a gene: 8. Germline V CDR1 and CDR2: SGHVS, FQNEAQ. DNA for the CDR3: TGTGCCAGCAGCACGACTAGCGGGAGTGGGATTGAGCAGTTCTTC. Amino acids: CASSTTSGSGIEQFF.

The genes are TRBV10-2 and TRBJ2-7; TRBD1 matches at 10 bases. Germline loops: CDR1 WSHSY, CDR2 SAAADI. The J segment lost 3 bases and the V segment lost 6 bases, leaving 5 bases of the junction unmatched. The length of the CDR3 is 14 residues. The CDR3 sequence is CASRVGQGFYEQYF. The CDR3 coding sequence is TGCGCCAGCAGGGTGGGACAGGGGTTCTACGAGCAGTACTTC.

This chain joins TRBV27 and TRBJ1-4, with D possibly being TRBD1 (5 bases). This CDR3 has 13 residues. The germline CDR1 and CDR2 sequences are MNHEY and SMNVEV (reference sequence). V was cut by 8 bases and J by 5 bases, with 12 bases left in between. The CDR3 reads CASHGGFNEKLFF. CDR3 DNA sequence: TGTGCCAGCCACGGGGGGTTCAATGAAAAACTGTTTTTT.

The V call is TRBV30, the J call TRBJ1-5; the D is unclear. Germline V CDR1 and CDR2: GTSNPN, SVGIG (reference sequence). CDR3 length: 17 amino acids. The V end lost 2 bases, the J end lost 1 base, and 18 bases lay between the germline ends. The CDR3 loop is CAWSPIWGSKSNQPQHF. CDR3 DNA sequence: TGTGCCTGGAGTCCCATCTGGGGATCCAAGAGCAATCAGCCCCAGCATTTT.

In this sample, this clone turned up once. The genes are TRBV6-6 and TRBJ2-7; maybe TRBD2 (6 bases). The ends were cut back, 4 bases at V and 7 bases at J, with 17 bases in the middle. CDR3 length: 14 amino acids. Germline CDR1 is MNHNY and CDR2 is SVGAGI (reference sequence). As DNA, the CDR3 is TGTGCCAGCAGTTCGAGCGGGCAGATGTGGGAGCAGTACTTC. Translating it yields CASSSSGQMWEQYF.

The rearrangement links TRBV5-1 to TRBJ1-2; D perhaps matches TRBD1 (5 bases). This CDR3 has 14 residues. The V end was cut by 0 bases, the J end by 9 bases, with 15 bases between. Germline CDR1 reads SGHRS; CDR2 reads YFSETQ. The CDR3 nucleotides are TGCGCCAGCAGCTTGGGGGACGGGCGGAATAGCTACACCTTC. Amino acid sequence: CASSLGDGRNSYTF.

V is TRBV24-1 and J is TRBJ2-2; D uncertain. CDR1 is KGHDR, CDR2 SFDVKD, per germline. V lost 1 base, J lost 5 bases, and 10 bases lay in between. The CDR3 runs 15 residues. The CDR3 spells CATSDFRVGTGELFF. The DNA for the CDR3 is TGTGCCACCAGTGATTTCCGGGTCGGTACCGGGGAGCTGTTTTTT.

The genes are TRBV6-5 and TRBJ1-1; D uncertain. Germline-derived CDR1 and CDR2 are MNHEY and SVGAGI. Trimming pared 0 bases from V and 5 bases from J, leaving 16 bases between. The CDR3 runs 16 residues. DNA of the CDR3: TGTGCCAGCAGTTACTCGGAAAGGGTCTGGGTAACTGAAGCTTTCTTT. Residues: CASSYSERVWVTEAFF.

The V call is TRBV5-1, the J call TRBJ2-7; possible D gene TRBD2, 5 bases. V lost 0 bases and J lost 6, with 16 bases in between. This CDR3 contains 15 residues. Germline assignment: CDR1 SGHRS and CDR2 YFSETQ. DNA for the CDR3: TGCGCCAGCAGCTTGGTGGGAAGGGAGTCGTCCGAGCAGTACTTC. Protein sequence: CASSLVGRESSEQYF.

This chain joins TRBV7-8 and TRBJ1-3; D may be TRBD1 (5 bases). CDR3 length: 16 amino acids. The V end was cut by 1 base, the J end by 4 bases, with 14 bases between. Germline V CDR1 and CDR2: SGHVS, FQNEAQ. The DNA for the CDR3 is TGTGCCAGCAGCTTAGTGGGGGGGGAAAGGGGAAACACCATATATTTT. Encoded protein: CASSLVGGERGNTIYF.

The chain is built from TRBV2 and TRBJ1-3; unclear D gene. Germline V lookup: CDR1 SNHLY, CDR2 FYNNEI. V lost 8 bases, J lost 4 bases, and 18 bases lay in between. This CDR3 is built from 15 residues. CDR3 coding DNA: TGTGCCAGCTCACCCAGCACGGGGAGAGGAAACACCATATATTTT. This sequence encodes CASSPSTGRGNTIYF.

This clone was observed a single time. This rearrangement joins TRBV18 to TRBJ2-7; D uncertain. The CDR3 contains 15 residues. CDR1 and CDR2 (germline): KGHSH, LQKENI. V was clipped by 4 bases and J by 4 bases, with 17 bases between them. The CDR3 sequence is CASSRTLEDTYEQYF. The CDR3 DNA reads TGTGCCAGCTCACGCACGTTGGAAGACACTTACGAGCAGTACTTC.

This chain connects TRBV5-1 to TRBJ2-6; D remains ambiguous. Trimming shortened V by 4 bases and J by 0 bases, and 8 bases separated the two germline ends. Germline V lookup: CDR1 SGHRS, CDR2 YFSETQ. The CDR3 runs to 15 residues. The CDR3 DNA sequence: TGCGCCAGCAGCACCCCAGACTCTGGGGCCAACGTCCTGACTTTC. Translated, it gives CASSTPDSGANVLTF.

In the case of this clone: In this CDR3 the conserved last residue, phenylalanine or tryptophan, is missing, so a read error is likely. No DNA is shown, since the ends of the CDR3 on it are uncertain; the CDR3 is the one TCRdb lists. This chain links TRBV2 with TRBJ1-2. The CDR3 extends over 8 residues, inclusive of both ends. CDR1 and CDR2 (germline): SNHLY, FYNNEI. CDR3 sequence reads: CASSVLRP.

This clone was counted between two and nine times. The chain has TRBV5-1 and TRBJ1-2; TRBD1 matches 11 bases. The V and J ends lost 4 bases and 2 bases, in that order; junction bases with no gene match: 7. Per germline, CDR1 SGHRS and CDR2 YFSETQ. The CDR3 is 16 amino acids. The CDR3 nucleotides read TGCGCCAGCAGCCTTGGACAGGGGGCGCGCAACTATGGCTACACCTTC. This codes for CASSLGQGARNYGYTF.

The chain couples TRBV21-1 to TRBJ1-6; the D call of TRBD1 is as the table states it, not checked on the DNA. TRBV21-1 is an annotated pseudogene. This CDR3 contains 15 residues. In DNA form, the CDR3 reads TGTGCCAGCAGCACGGGACAGGGAACTGGGTCACCCCTCCACTTT. It specifies CASSTGQGTGSPLHF.